This entry concerns a single T cell receptor beta chain. Antigen specificity is unknown. Germline assignment: CDR1 SGDLS and CDR2 YYNGEE. CDR3 length equals 18 residues. The trim removed 0 bases at V and 1 base at J, leaving 12 bases unmatched. These data are taken from a study of cytomegalovirus exposure and HLA in healthy donors. Nominally healthy donors were sampled, though unrecorded immune exposures were likely. PCR primers comprised 60 Vbeta and 13 Jbeta primers. Measured with immunoSEQ multiplex PCR; TCRdb has only the in-frame clones, and not every one. The sample has some 110,000 clones; 77% are singletons. Findings and caveats of the study: Among the most significant clusters, several appeared linked to common viral pathogens in a later analysis. In vitro confirmation showed a few CMV-associated chains to be CMV antigen specific.

The gene calls are TRBV9 and TRBJ2-5, with 7 bases fitting TRBD2. The sample was PBMCs. The TCR sequence derives from a man aged 45-60 years in good health and CMV-seropositive. In DNA, the CDR3 is TGTGCCAGCAGCGTAGCCTGGACGGGGCGGGGGATCCAAGAGACCCAGTACTTC. The encoded protein is CASSVAWTGRGIQETQYF.